The T cell receptor (beta chain) under discussion was sequenced for a study of beta chain features in type 1 diabetes. The study's findings and limits: Healthy donors had naive, central memory and Treg TCRB repertoires that appeared less similar than those seen among patients. Shorter TCRB CDR3s, moderately but significantly so, marked every one of the four CD4+ subsets in Type 1 diabetes patients.

Based on CD45RO/CCR7/CD25/CD127/CD95/CD27, CD4+ regulatory, stem cell-like memory, naive and central memory cells were sorted. Sorting gave populations that all exceeded 95% purity. A few counts support this clone. What it binds is not known. From germline, CDR1 is MNHEY and CDR2 SVGAGI. With 6 bases removed from V and 2 bases from J, the gap between germline ends came to 11 bases. This CDR3 is built from 14 residues. Expressed TCRB transcripts got sequenced, as all isolated RNA was reverse transcribed. Only in-frame clones appear in the TCRdb table, and some are missing; sequencing was by immunoSEQ multiplex PCR. The table lists around 15,000 clones, almost 70% of them singletons.

This TCR was recovered from a man in his thirties or forties with type 1 diabetes. This chain links TRBV6-5 with TRBJ2-1; D is ambiguous. Sequencing was carried out using Tregs from blood. This CDR3 reads CASRGELAYNEQFF. Written as DNA, the CDR3 is TGTGCCAGCAGGGGCGAACTGGCCTACAATGAGCAGTTCTTC.